Each of the 27 T cell receptor beta chains below was sequenced from the same sample in a study of OX40 agonist ivuxolimab in advanced cancers. The repertoire was sequenced with immunoSEQ multiplex PCR; TCRdb's copy has only in-frame clones and lacks some. Of fewer than 90,000 clones detected, more than 85% appear once; the ten largest clones hold 6.2%. The sample consisted of CD4+ or CD8+ T cells sorted from blood, taken in a trial of the OX40 agonist ivuxolimab. Every receptor here comes from an adult with an advanced solid tumor such as melanoma, head and neck, liver or kidney cancer.

This sequence joins TRBV4-1 and TRBJ1-2, with a weak D call TRBD1 (6 bases). The ends were cut back, 0 bases at V and 4 bases at J, with 9 bases in the middle. There are 14 residues in the CDR3. Per germline, CDR1 MGHRA and CDR2 YSYEKL. This CDR3 is CASSQDDRIYGYTF. For the CDR3, the DNA is TGCGCCAGCAGCCAAGACGACAGGATCTATGGCTACACCTTC.

The chain couples TRBV30 to TRBJ1-1; weak D call: TRBD1 (5 bases). Trimming stripped 0 bases from V and 2 bases from J, with 19 bases between. Looked up from germline, CDR1 is GTSNPN and CDR2 is SVGIG (reference sequence). This CDR3 is 17 amino acids long. The CDR3 protein is CAWSVKATYWDNTEAFF. The CDR3 nucleotides are TGTGCCTGGAGTGTAAAGGCAACGTATTGGGACAACACTGAAGCTTTCTTT.

The rearrangement uses TRBV5-6 and TRBJ2-5; 7 bases are shared with TRBD1. This CDR3 is 14 amino acids long. The germline V gene has CDR1 SGHDT and CDR2 YYEEEE. The V segment lost 3 bases and the J segment 3 bases; nucleotides outside the gene matches: 5. The CDR3 DNA is TGTGCCAGCAGCTCCGGGACAGAAGAAGAGACCCAGTACTTC. Protein sequence: CASSSGTEEETQYF.

The chain recombines TRBV27 with TRBJ2-1, with TRBD2 as a possible D gene (6 bases). Between the trimmed V and J ends, which lost 8 bases and 6 bases, there was a span of 11 bases. This CDR3 comprises 12 residues. Looked up from germline, CDR1 is MNHEY and CDR2 is SMNVEV (reference sequence). CDR3 bases: TGTGCCAGCCCGACTAGGGGCAATGAGCAGTTCTTC. Amino acids: CASPTRGNEQFF.

The genes are TRBV5-6 and TRBJ1-2; 9 positions agree with TRBD1. CDR3 length: 14 amino acids. Germline trimming cut 2 bases from V and 4 bases from J; bases unmatched to any gene: 3. The V gene's germline CDR1 is SGHDT and CDR2 YYEEEE. CDR3 in DNA: TGTGCCAGCAGCTTCGGGACAGGGACCTATGGCTACACCTTC. Its protein is CASSFGTGTYGYTF.

Note on this clone: The germline gene is not matched at one end of the junction; a read error may be the cause. This chain joins TRBV6-5 and TRBJ1-2, with TRBD1 matching over 7 bases. The germline gives CDR1 MNHEY, CDR2 SVGAGI. The CDR3 has 13 residues. The CDR3 DNA follows: TGTGCCAGCAGGACACGACAGGGACCCCTATCCAGCTTC. It specifies CASRTRQGPLSSF.

The V and J genes are TRBV6-5 and TRBJ1-3; D gene unclear. Germline V lookup: CDR1 MNHEY, CDR2 SVGAGI. CDR3 length: 15 residues. Trimming pared 6 bases from V and 0 bases from J, leaving 12 bases between. The chain's CDR3 is CASRAGPSSGNTIYF. In DNA, the CDR3 is TGTGCCAGCAGGGCGGGCCCGAGCTCTGGAAACACCATATATTTT.

The chain links TRBV7-2 to TRBJ2-3; 12 bases line up with TRBD2. With 3 bases clipped from V and 4 bases from J, the junction kept 5 bases outside the gene matches. CDR1 and CDR2 from the germline V gene are SGHTA and FQGNSA. The CDR3 contains 16 residues. The CDR3 region is CASSFGLAGGPDTQYF. The CDR3 DNA is TGTGCCAGCAGCTTTGGGCTAGCGGGGGGGCCAGATACGCAGTATTTT. Full variable domain (rest looked up from reference TRBV7-2 and TRBJ2-3): GAGVSQSPSNKVTEKGKDVELRCDPISGHTALYWYRQSLGQGLEFLIYFQGNSAPDKSGLPSDRFSAERTGGSVSTLTIQRTQQEDSAVYLCASSFGLAGGPDTQYFGPGTRLTVL.

The CDR3 sequence is CASSLGGTSYEQYF. In nucleotides, the CDR3 is TGCGCCAGCAGCCTGGGAGGGACTTCTTACGAGCAGTACTTC. The chain employs TRBV5-1 and TRBJ2-7, with TRBD2 identical over 7 bases. J lost 4 bases, V lost 4 bases, and 8 bases had no gene match. Germline-derived CDR1 and CDR2 are SGHRS and YFSETQ. The CDR3 sequence is 14 residues long.

The chain carries TRBV11-2 and TRBJ2-1; 7 bases line up with TRBD1. After removal of 0 bases from V and 4 bases from J, the junction contained 3 bases not matched to a gene. The CDR3 has 15 amino acids. Germline-derived CDR1 and CDR2 are SGHAT and FQNNGV. The CDR3 region is CASSLEGGSYNEQFF. DNA of the CDR3: TGTGCCAGCAGCTTAGAAGGGGGCAGTTACAATGAGCAGTTCTTC.

Concerning this clone: Distinct nucleotide sequences in the sample also encode this CDR3. The chain couples TRBV10-1 to TRBJ2-7; D is unclear. With 2 bases removed from V and 3 bases from J, the gap between germline ends came to 2 bases. This CDR3 has 11 amino acids. Germline V CDR1 and CDR2: WNHNN, SYGVQD (reference sequence). The CDR3 DNA is TGCGCCAGCAGTGAGGGCTACGAGCAGTACTTC. It encodes CASSEGYEQYF.

The rearrangement joins TRBV19 to TRBJ2-3, with 10 bases lining up with TRBD2. V lost 4 bases and J lost 1; bases outside the gene matches: 5. This CDR3 spans 16 amino acids. Germline-derived CDR1 and CDR2 are LNHDA and SQIVND (reference sequence). CDR3 coding DNA: TGTGCCAGTAGTACAACTAGCGGGGAGGGCACAGATACGCAGTATTTT. Translated, it gives CASSTTSGEGTDTQYF.

This sequence joins TRBV6-1 and TRBJ1-2; possibly TRBD1 for D (5 bases). This CDR3 region has 14 residues. Germline V gene lookup returns CDR1 MNHNS and CDR2 SASEGT. Trimming took 1 base from V and 4 from J, leaving 10 bases between them. CDR3: CASSEGDGPYGYTF. CDR3 bases: TGTGCCAGCAGTGAAGGGGACGGCCCCTATGGCTACACCTTC.

CDR3 region: CASSISDSSYNEQFF. The CDR3 region has the DNA TGTGCCAGTAGTATCTCGGACAGCTCCTACAATGAGCAGTTCTTC. The V and J genes are TRBV19 and TRBJ2-1, with D perhaps TRBD1 (6 bases). The ends were cut back, 3 bases at V and 0 bases at J, with 9 bases in the middle. Germline-derived CDR1 and CDR2 are LNHDA and SQIVND (reference sequence). The CDR3 has 15 residues.

This clone was recorded once. V usage is TRBV6-6 and J usage is TRBJ2-2; a possible D gene is TRBD1 (5 bases). Trimming removed 4 bases from V and 7 bases from J, with 13 bases in between. Germline assignment: CDR1 MNHNY and CDR2 SVGAGI (reference sequence). The CDR3 length is 14 residues. The CDR3 bases are TGTGCCAGCAGTTCCAGGGTGTACGGCGGGGAGCTGTTTTTT. Its protein product is CASSSRVYGGELFF.

V is TRBV27 and J is TRBJ2-7; the D is unclear. The CDR3 length is 12 residues. Per the germline V gene, CDR1 is MNHEY and CDR2 is SMNVEV (reference sequence). Between the trimmed V and J ends, which lost 3 bases and 6 bases, there was a span of 9 bases. CDR3 in amino acids: CASSFMAGEQYF. Here the CDR3 DNA reads TGTGCCAGCAGTTTCATGGCCGGCGAGCAGTACTTC.

The rearrangement uses TRBV6-5 and TRBJ1-2, with D possibly TRBD1 on 5 matching bases. Per the germline V gene, CDR1 is MNHEY and CDR2 is SVGAGI. Trimming cost V 8 bases and J 5 bases, with 18 bases left between them. The CDR3 covers 14 residues. The CDR3 DNA reads as TGTGCCAGCTCCATATACAGGAATAGTTATGGCTACACCTTC. Its translation is CASSIYRNSYGYTF.

This rearrangement joins TRBV4-1 to TRBJ1-4; no reliable D call. The CDR3 length is 14 residues. V lost 6 bases to trimming and J lost 0 bases, with 8 bases between them. CDR1 MGHRA and CDR2 YSYEKL come from the germline V gene. CDR3 sequence: CASRGSSTNEKLFF. The CDR3 DNA is TGCGCCAGCAGGGGCAGCTCAACTAATGAAAAACTGTTTTTT.

V usage is TRBV19 and J usage is TRBJ2-7; TRBD1 matches at 9 bases. From germline, CDR1 is LNHDA and CDR2 SQIVND (reference sequence). The trim removed 4 bases at V and 2 bases at J, leaving 3 bases unmatched. CDR3 length: 14 amino acids. The DNA for the CDR3 is TGTGCCAGTAGTAAGGGACAGGGAACCTACGAGCAGTACTTC. It codes for CASSKGQGTYEQYF. The full variable domain, rest sourced from reference TRBV19 and TRBJ2-7, is DGGITQSPKYLFRKEGQNVTLSCEQNLNHDAMYWYRQDPGQGLRLIYYSQIVNDFQKGDIAEGYSVSREKKESFPLTVTSAQKNPTAFYLCASSKGQGTYEQYFGPGTRLTVT.

With respect to this clone: Mismatch with germline at one junction end may stem from a read error. CDR3 sequence: CASSQEGETILF. The CDR3 nucleotides read TGCGCCAGCAGCCAAGAAGGGGAGACAATTCTCTTC. The genes are TRBV4-3 and TRBJ1-2; TRBD1 might be the D (5 bases). Per the germline V gene, CDR1 is LGHNA and CDR2 is YSLEER. The CDR3 runs to 12 residues.

The chain combines TRBV27 with TRBJ1-2; 9 nucleotides align to TRBD1. The germline CDR1 and CDR2 sequences are MNHEY and SMNVEV (reference sequence). The CDR3 has 15 amino acids. J lost 2 bases, V lost 5 bases, and 6 bases had no gene match. CDR3 DNA: TGTGCCAGCAGTACTAGACAGGGGGGGAACTATGGCTACACCTTC. The encoded protein is CASSTRQGGNYGYTF.

CDR3 DNA: TGCAGCGTTGGTCCCGGGGAGCAGTTCTTC. It specifies CSVGPGEQFF. The rearrangement uses TRBV29-1 and TRBJ2-1; no firm D call. The CDR3 totals 10 residues. V was cut by 4 bases and J by 10 bases, with 8 bases left in between. CDR1 is SQVTM, CDR2 ANQGSEA, per germline.

J is TRBJ2-1 and V is TRBV6-5; a possible D gene is TRBD2 (6 bases). Germline V gives CDR1 MNHEY, CDR2 SVGAGI. There are 14 residues in the CDR3. The V end was cut by 8 bases, the J end by 0 bases, with 11 bases between. The CDR3 bases are TGTGCCAGCGGTCAGGGAGGCTCCTACAATGAGCAGTTCTTC. Translation: CASGQGGSYNEQFF.

The CDR3 DNA reads as TGTGCCAGTAGTATAGATCTTAGGATTACCTATGGCTACACCTTC. It is translated as CASSIDLRITYGYTF. The chain links TRBV19 to TRBJ1-2; D gene unclear. V lost 0 bases and J 4 bases, leaving 12 bases between the germline ends. The CDR3 loop spans 15 amino acids. Germline V gene lookup returns CDR1 LNHDA and CDR2 SQIVND (reference sequence).

V gene TRBV11-2 combines with J gene TRBJ1-1; possible D gene TRBD1, 6 bases. Trimming shortened V by 2 bases and J by 6 bases, and 10 bases separated the two germline ends. The CDR3 extends over 13 amino acids. Germline V gene sequence: CDR1 SGHAT, CDR2 FQNNGV. The CDR3 sequence is CASSLYRAPEAFF. The CDR3 DNA sequence: TGTGCCAGCAGCTTATACAGGGCCCCTGAAGCTTTCTTT. Full variable domain (rest looked up from reference TRBV11-2 and TRBJ1-1): EAGVAQSPRYKIIEKRQSVAFWCNPISGHATLYWYQQILGQGPKLLIQFQNNGVVDDSQLPKDRFSAERLKGVDSTLKIQPAKLEDSAVYLCASSLYRAPEAFFGQGTRLTVV.

J is TRBJ1-2 and V is TRBV9; the match to TRBD1 covers 7 bases. Unmatched junction bases numbered 3, after V lost 5 bases and J lost 2 bases. Germline V CDR1 and CDR2: SGDLS, YYNGEE. The CDR3 is 13 residues long. The CDR3 coding sequence is TGTGCCAGCAGTACGGGACAGAACTATGGCTACACCTTC. It yields the protein CASSTGQNYGYTF.

The V and J genes are TRBV27 and TRBJ2-7; D gene ambiguous. Trimming took off 6 bases at V and 4 bases at J, with 7 bases between the two ends. CDR3 length: 11 residues. Germline loops: CDR1 MNHEY, CDR2 SMNVEV (reference sequence). CDR3 region: CASSFKYEQYF. CDR3 bases: TGTGCCAGCAGCTTCAAGTACGAGCAGTACTTC.